This T cell receptor (beta chain) was captured in a study of cytomegalovirus exposure and HLA in healthy donors. Study summary: The same platform was used for the approximately 110 validation repertoires and the roughly 730 first-cohort repertoires, a later analysis reported. Study results and limitations: Confirmation in vitro established that three CMV-associated chains were specific for CMV antigens.

Note on this clone: As yet, its antigen is unknown.

Sequenced by immunoSEQ multiplex PCR; TCRdb stores in-frame clones only, minus some. The sample contains 89,000 or so clones, roughly 92% of which appear only once. This TCR derives from a woman in her twenties or thirties in good health and CMV-seropositive. Sequencing used PBMCs.

As DNA, the CDR3 is TGTGCCAGCAGCTTAGCAGGGCGAGGACAGGCGCGTGACACCGGGGAGCTGTTTTTT. Its protein product is CASSLAGRGQARDTGELFF. V usage is TRBV7-2 and J usage is TRBJ2-2; 7 nucleotides line up with TRBD1. The CDR3 has 19 amino acids. The junction had 13 bases not matched to a gene; V was cut back by 0 bases and J by 3 bases. Germline CDR1 reads SGHTA; CDR2 reads FQGNSA.